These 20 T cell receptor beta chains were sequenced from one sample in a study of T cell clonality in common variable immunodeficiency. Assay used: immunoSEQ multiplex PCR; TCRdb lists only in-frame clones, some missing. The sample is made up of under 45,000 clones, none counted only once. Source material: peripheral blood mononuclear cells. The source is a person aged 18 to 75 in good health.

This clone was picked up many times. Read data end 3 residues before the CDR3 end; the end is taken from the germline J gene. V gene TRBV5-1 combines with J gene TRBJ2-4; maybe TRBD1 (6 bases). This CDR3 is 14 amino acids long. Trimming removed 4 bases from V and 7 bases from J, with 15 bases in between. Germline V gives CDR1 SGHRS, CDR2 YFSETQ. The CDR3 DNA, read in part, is TGCGCCAGCAGCCCCTCGGGCCAGGGGAACATT. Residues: CASSPSGQGNI. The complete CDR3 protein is CASSPSGQGNIQYF.

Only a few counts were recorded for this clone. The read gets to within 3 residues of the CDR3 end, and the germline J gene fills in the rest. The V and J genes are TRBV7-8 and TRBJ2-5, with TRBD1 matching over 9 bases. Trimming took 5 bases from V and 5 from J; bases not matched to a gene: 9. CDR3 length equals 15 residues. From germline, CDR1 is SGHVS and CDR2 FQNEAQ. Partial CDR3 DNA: TGTGCCAGCAGCCCAGTACAGGGGGCCTTGGAGACC. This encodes CASSPVQGALET. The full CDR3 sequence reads CASSPVQGALETQYF.

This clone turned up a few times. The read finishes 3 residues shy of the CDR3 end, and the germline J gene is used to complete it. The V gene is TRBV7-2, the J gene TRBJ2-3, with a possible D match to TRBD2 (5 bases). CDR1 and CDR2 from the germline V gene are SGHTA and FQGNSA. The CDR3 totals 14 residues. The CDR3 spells CASNPGWVQETQYF. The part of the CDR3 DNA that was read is TGTGCCAGCAACCCGGGGTGGGTTCAAGAGACG.

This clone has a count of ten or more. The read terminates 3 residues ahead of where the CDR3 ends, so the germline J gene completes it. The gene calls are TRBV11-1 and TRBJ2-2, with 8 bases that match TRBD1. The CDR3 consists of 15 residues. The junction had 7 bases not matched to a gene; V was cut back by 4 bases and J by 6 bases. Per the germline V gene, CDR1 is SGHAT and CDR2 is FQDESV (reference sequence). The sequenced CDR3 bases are TGTGCCAGCAGCTCCAGGGGGCTCGTTGCCGGGGAG. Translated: CASSSRGLVAGE. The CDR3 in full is CASSSRGLVAGELFF.

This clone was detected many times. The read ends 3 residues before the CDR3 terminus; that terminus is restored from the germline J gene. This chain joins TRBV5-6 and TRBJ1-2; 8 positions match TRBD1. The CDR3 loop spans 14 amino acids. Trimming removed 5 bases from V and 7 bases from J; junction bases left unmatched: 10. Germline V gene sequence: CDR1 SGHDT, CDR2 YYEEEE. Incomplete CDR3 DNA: TGTGCCAGCAGAAAGCCAGGGGGCTCTAGTGGC. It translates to CASRKPGGSSG. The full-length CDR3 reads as CASRKPGGSSGYTF. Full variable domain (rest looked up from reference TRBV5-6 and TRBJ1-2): DAGVTQSPTHLIKTRGQQVTLRCSPKSGHDTVSWYQQALGQGPQFIFQYYEEEERQRGNFPDRFSGHQFPNYSSELNVNALLLGDSALYLCASRKPGGSSGYTFGSGTRLTVV.

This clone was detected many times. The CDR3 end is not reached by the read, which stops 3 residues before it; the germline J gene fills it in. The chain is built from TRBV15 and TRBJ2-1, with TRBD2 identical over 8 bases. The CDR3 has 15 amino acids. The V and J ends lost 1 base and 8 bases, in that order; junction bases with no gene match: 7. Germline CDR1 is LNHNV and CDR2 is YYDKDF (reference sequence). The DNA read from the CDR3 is TGTGCCACCAGCAGAGGTGGTAGCGGGATCGATGAG. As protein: CATSRGGSGIDE. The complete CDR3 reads CATSRGGSGIDEQFF.

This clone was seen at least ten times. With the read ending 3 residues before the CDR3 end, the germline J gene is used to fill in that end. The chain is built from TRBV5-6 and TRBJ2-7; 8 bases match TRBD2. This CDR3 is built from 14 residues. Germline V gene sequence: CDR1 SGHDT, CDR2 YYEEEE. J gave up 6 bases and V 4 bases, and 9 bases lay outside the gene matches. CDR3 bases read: TGTGCCAGCAGCGGAGCGGGAGCAGTGGTCGAG. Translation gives CASSGAGAVVE. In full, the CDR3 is CASSGAGAVVEQYF.

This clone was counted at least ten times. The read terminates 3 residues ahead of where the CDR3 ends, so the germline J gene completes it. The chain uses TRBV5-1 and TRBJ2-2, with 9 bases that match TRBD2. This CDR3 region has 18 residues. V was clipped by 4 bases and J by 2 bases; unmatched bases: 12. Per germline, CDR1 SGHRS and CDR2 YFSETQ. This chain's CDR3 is CASSPQPASGVNTGELFF. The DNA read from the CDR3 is TGCGCCAGCAGCCCCCAACCGGCTAGCGGGGTAAACACCGGGGAG.

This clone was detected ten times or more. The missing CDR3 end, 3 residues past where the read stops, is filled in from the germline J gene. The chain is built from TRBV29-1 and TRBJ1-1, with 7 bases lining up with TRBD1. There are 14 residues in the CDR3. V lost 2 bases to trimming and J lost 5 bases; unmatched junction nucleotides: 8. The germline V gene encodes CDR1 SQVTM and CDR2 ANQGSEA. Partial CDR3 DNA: TGCAGCGTTGAATCCTATACCAGGGGGACTGAA. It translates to CSVESYTRGTE. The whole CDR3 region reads CSVESYTRGTEAFF.

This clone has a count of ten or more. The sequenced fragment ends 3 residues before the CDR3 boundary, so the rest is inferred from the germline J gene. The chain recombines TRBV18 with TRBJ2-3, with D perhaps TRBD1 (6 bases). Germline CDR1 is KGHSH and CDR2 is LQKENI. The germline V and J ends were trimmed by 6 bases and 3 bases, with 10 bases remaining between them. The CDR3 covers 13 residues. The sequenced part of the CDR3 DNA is TGTGCCAGCTCCTCCCAGGGGACAGATACG. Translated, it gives CASSSQGTDT. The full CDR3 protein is CASSSQGTDTQYF.

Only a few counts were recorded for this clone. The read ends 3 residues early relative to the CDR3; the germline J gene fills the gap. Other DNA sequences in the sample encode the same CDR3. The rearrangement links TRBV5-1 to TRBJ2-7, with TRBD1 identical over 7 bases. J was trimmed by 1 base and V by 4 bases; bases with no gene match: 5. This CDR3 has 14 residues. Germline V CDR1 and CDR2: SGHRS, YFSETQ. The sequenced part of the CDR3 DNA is TGCGCCAGCAGCCCCGGGACAGCTTCCTACGAG. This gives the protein CASSPGTASYE. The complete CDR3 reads CASSPGTASYEQYF.

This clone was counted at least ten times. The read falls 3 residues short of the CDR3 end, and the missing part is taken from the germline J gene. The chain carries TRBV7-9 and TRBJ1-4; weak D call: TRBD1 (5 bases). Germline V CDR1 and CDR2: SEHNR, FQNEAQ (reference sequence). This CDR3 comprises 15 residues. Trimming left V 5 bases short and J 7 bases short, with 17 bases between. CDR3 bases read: TGTGCCAGCAGCGCCTTTGGGGGGAGTGGTGAAAAA. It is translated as CASSAFGGSGEK. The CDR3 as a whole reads CASSAFGGSGEKLFF.

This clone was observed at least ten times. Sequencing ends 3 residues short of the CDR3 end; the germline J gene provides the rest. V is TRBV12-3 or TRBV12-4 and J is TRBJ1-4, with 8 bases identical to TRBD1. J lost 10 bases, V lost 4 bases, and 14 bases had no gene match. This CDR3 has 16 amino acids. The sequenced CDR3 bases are TGTGCCAGCAGTTCGACCCCCGGGACAGGAGTCGGAAAA. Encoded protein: CASSSTPGTGVGK. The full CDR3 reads CASSSTPGTGVGKLFF.

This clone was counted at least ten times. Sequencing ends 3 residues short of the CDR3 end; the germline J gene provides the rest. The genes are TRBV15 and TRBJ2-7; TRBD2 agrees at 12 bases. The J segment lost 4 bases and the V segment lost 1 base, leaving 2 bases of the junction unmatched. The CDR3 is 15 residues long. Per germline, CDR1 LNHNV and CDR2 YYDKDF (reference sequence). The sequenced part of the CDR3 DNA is TGTGCCACCAGCAGAGGGACTAGCGGGATGTACGAG. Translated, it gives CATSRGTSGMYE. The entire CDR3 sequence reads CATSRGTSGMYEQYF.

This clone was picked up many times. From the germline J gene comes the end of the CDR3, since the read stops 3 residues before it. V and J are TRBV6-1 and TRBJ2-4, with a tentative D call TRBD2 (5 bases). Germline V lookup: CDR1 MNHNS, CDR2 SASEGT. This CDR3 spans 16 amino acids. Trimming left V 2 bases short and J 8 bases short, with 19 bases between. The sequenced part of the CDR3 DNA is TGTGCCAGCAGTGAAACCCTATCCGGGGTGAAAGACATT. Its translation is CASSETLSGVKDI. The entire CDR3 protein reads CASSETLSGVKDIQYF.

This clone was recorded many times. CDR3 loop: CASSQQAGYTF. CDR3 DNA (partial): TGCGCCAGCAGTCAACAGGCCGGC. The V call is TRBV23-1, the J call TRBJ1-2; D gene ambiguous. The read halts 3 residues ahead of the CDR3 end, with the missing end drawn from the germline J gene. TRBV23-1 is marked as an open reading frame, function uncertain. The CDR3 has 11 residues.

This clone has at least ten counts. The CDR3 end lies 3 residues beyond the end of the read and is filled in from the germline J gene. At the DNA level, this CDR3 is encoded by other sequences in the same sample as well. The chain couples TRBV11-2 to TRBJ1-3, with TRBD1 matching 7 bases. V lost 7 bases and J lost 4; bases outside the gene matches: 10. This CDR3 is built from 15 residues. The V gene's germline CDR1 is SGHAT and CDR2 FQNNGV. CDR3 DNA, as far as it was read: TGTGCCAGCACCTCTCGTGACAGGGTCGGAAACACC. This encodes CASTSRDRVGNT. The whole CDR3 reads CASTSRDRVGNTIYF.

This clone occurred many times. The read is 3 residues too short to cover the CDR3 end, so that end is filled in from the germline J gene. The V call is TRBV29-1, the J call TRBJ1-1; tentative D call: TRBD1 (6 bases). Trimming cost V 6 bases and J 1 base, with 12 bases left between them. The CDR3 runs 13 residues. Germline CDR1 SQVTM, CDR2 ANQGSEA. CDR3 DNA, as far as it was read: TGCAGCGTCGGAGGACAGCCGAACACTGAA. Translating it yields CSVGGQPNTE. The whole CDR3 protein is CSVGGQPNTEAFF.

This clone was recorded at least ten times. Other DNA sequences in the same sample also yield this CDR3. The covered CDR3 bases are TGCGCCAGCAGCTTGAGCGGATCCTACAATGAG. Protein: CASSLSGSYNE. The entire CDR3 reads CASSLSGSYNEQFF. The chain recombines TRBV5-1 with TRBJ2-1; D is possibly TRBD2 (5 bases). The CDR3 is cut off 3 residues early in the read; its end comes from the germline J gene. CDR3 length: 14 amino acids. CDR1 and CDR2 from the germline V gene are SGHRS and YFSETQ. V was clipped by 1 base and J by 1 base, with 6 bases between them.

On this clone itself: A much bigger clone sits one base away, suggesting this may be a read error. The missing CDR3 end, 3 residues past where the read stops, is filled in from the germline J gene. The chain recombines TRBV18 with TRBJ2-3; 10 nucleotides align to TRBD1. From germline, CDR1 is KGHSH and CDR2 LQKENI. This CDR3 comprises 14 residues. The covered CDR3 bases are TGTGCCAGCTCAACAGGACAGGGGGTCCAGCCG. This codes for CASSTGQGVQP. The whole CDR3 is CASSTGQGVQPQYF.